This TCR beta chain is drawn from a study of blood T cell repertoires in COVID-19. Turning to the study itself: The United States, Italy and Spain supplied acute and convalescent COVID-19 samples.

The table lists this clone with a count of one. Original methodology: Nucleated cell number was recorded as an estimate derived from reference gene primer amplification. Some clones are missing from TCRdb's copy, which holds only in-frame ones; the method was immunoSEQ multiplex PCR. V, J and clone size reflect that table, while D and trimming were determined from the DNA. The sample includes about 70,000 clones, about four fifths seen only once; the top ten take 20%. The CDR3 extends over 13 amino acids. The germline V and J ends were trimmed by 7 bases and 6 bases, with 13 bases remaining between them. Germline CDR1 and CDR2: MDHEN and SYDVKM.

V usage is TRBV28 and J usage is TRBJ1-5; D is ambiguous. The sample consisted of peripheral blood. The receptor comes from a woman aged 70-85 years with acute or convalescent COVID-19. For the CDR3, the DNA is TGTGCCAGCAAAGAGAGACGGGGTCAGCCCCAGCATTTT. Protein sequence: CASKERRGQPQHF. Combining the CDR3 with reference TRBV28 and TRBJ1-5 gives the whole variable domain DVKVTQSSRYLVKRTGEKVFLECVQDMDHENMFWYRQDPGLGLRLIYFSYDVKMKEKGDIPEGYSVSREKKERFSLILESASTNQTSMYLCASKERRGQPQHFGDGTRLSIL.